The clone carrying this T cell receptor (beta chain) was observed at least ten times. The sample originates from a study of blood T cells in healthy people across ages. Study-level information: The capture of about one barcoded beta molecule per two T cells was achieved by template switching.

A sample-barcoded 5' primer and a J-beta primer mix were used in a second PCR of roughly 6 to 11 cycles. CDR3-containing paired-end reads numbered at least 3 million in each sample. TCRdb ran MiXCR on the 5' RACE reads and lists one entry per CDR3 protein. The sample records 600,000 to 850,000 distinct CDR3 sequences, about 40% being singletons. The CDR3 runs to 16 residues. V gave up 4 bases and J gave up 0 bases; unmatched junction bases: 2. CDR1 is MNHEY, CDR2 SVGAGI, per germline. Sequencing was done on a sample of blood. The chain uses TRBV6-5 and TRBJ2-3, with TRBD2 matching 12 bases. This sequence was found in a woman aged 60-75 years in good health. The CDR3 here is CASSSLAGGSTDTQYF. CDR3 in DNA: TGTGCCAGCAGTTCGCTAGCGGGGGGGAGCACAGATACGCAGTATTTT.